The following is a TCR beta chain sequence with its context. The antigen remains unidentified. V lost 2 bases to trimming and J lost 2 bases, with 17 bases between them. This CDR3 region has 17 residues. This entry is derived from a study of post-analysis software for immune sequencing data. Whole-study context: Multiple sclerosis in the patients followed relapsing-remitting, secondary progressive and progressive-relapsing courses.

Unique-molecular-identifier-tagged TCR beta cDNA libraries were used. Starting from approximately 1 to 10 million T cells, the study yielded roughly 0.5 million cDNA molecules. TCRdb recomputed calls from the PCR reads with MiXCR, one row per CDR3 protein. The table records about 540,000 distinct CDR3 sequences, roughly 34% of them present only once. General study results and limits: Controls significantly exceeded multiple sclerosis patients in normalized Chao1 diversity. TRBV5-6, TRBV5-1 and TRBV20-1 belonged to a set of about five TRBV segments that were more frequent in patients than controls. Strong co-clustering by F measure linked samples that shared a preparation batch.

The TCR sequence derives from a girl under 18 with multiple sclerosis. The chain links TRBV12-3 or TRBV12-4 to TRBJ2-3; D ambiguous. Sequencing was carried out using blood. The CDR3 DNA is TGTGCCAGCAGTTTACTCAGATGGCCTCCTTTCACAGATACGCAGTATTTT. It is translated as CASSLLRWPPFTDTQYF.